This T cell receptor (beta chain) emerged from a study of CD8 T cells in ankylosing spondylitis. This CDR3 comprises 16 residues. Per the germline V gene, CDR1 is SGDLS and CDR2 is YYNGEE. With 2 bases removed from V and 1 base from J, the gap between germline ends came to 14 bases. This clonotype was seen ten or more times. In making TCR beta libraries, quantitative 5'-RACE with molecular barcodes was used. TCRdb reanalysed the 5' RACE reads using MiXCR and keeps one entry per CDR3 protein. The data contain roughly 38,000 distinct CDR3 sequences, approximately 3% of them singletons. The chain employs TRBV9 and TRBJ2-3; D may be TRBD2 (6 bases). The source material was blood, either unsorted or a sorted T cell fraction (not recorded which). The sequence came from a male donor with ankylosing spondylitis or in good health (not recorded which). The CDR3 DNA follows: TGTGCCAGCAGCGTTGCTGGGGGGACCGGCACAGATACGCAGTATTTT. This translates into CASSVAGGTGTDTQYF.